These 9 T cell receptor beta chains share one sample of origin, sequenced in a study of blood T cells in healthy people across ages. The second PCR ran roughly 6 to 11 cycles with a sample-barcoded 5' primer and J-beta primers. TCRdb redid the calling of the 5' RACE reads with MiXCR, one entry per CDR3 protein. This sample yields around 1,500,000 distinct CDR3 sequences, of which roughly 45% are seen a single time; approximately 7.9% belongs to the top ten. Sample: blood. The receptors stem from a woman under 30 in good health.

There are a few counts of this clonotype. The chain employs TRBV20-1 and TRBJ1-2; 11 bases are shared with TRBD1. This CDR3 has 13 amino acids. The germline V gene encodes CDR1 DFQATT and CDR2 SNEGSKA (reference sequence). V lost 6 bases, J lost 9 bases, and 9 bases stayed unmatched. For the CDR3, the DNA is TGCAGTGCAAACCCGGGACAGGGGGGGAGCTACACCTTC. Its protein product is CSANPGQGGSYTF.

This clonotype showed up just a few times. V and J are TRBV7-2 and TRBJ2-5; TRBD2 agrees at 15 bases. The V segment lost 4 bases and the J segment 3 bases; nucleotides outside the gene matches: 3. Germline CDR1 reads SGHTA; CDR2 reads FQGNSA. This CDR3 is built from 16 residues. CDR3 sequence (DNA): TGTGCCAGCAGCTCGTGGACTAGCGGGGGGGAAGAGACCCAGTACTTC. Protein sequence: CASSSWTSGGEETQYF.

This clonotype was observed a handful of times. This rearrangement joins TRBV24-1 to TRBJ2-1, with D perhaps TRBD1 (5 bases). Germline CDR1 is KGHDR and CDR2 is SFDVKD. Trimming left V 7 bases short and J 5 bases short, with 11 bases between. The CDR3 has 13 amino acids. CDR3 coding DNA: TGTGCCACCAGCGCCTCAGGGAACAATGAGCAGTTCTTC. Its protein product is CATSASGNNEQFF.

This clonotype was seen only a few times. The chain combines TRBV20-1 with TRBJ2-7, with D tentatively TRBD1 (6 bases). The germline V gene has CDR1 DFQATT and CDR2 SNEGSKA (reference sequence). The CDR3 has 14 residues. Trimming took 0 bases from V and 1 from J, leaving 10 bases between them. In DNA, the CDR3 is TGCAGTGCTAGAGACCCCGGACAGTCCTACGAGCAGTACTTC. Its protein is CSARDPGQSYEQYF.

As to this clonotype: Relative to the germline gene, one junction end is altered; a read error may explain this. CDR3 coding DNA: TGCGCCAGCAGCCAAGATCTTGAAGGACACCAAGAGACCCGGTACTTC. Encoded protein: CASSQDLEGHQETRYF. The J gene is TRBJ2-5, the V gene TRBV4-1; the D gene is possibly TRBD1 (5 bases). CDR3 length: 16 amino acids. Germline-derived CDR1 and CDR2 are MGHRA and YSYEKL.

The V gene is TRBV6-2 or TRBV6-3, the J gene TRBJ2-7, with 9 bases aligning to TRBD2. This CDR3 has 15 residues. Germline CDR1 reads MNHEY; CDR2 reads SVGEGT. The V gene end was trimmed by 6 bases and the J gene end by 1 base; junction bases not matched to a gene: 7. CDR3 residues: CASRRSGGDSYEQYF. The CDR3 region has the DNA TGTGCCAGCAGGCGTAGCGGGGGCGATTCCTACGAGCAGTACTTC.

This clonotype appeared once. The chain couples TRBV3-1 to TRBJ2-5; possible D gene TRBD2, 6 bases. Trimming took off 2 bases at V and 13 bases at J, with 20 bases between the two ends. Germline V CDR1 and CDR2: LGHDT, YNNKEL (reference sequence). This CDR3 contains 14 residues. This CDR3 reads CASSQPGAGALLYF. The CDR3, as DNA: TGTGCCAGCAGCCAACCCGGAGCGGGTGCTCTTCTGTACTTC.

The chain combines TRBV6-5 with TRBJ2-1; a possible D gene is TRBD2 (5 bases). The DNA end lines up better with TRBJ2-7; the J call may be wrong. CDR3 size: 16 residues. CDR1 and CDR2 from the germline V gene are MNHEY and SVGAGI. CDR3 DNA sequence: TGTGCCAGCAGTTACTGGGAGTCAACGGGTTACAATGAGCAGTACTTC. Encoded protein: CASSYWESTGYNEQYF.

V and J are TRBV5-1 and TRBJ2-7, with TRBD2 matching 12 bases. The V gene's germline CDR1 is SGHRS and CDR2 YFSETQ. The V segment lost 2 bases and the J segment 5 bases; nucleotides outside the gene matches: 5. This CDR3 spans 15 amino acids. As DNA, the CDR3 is TGCGCCAGCAGCTTACTAGCGGGGGGCCTCGACGAGCAGTACTTC. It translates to CASSLLAGGLDEQYF.